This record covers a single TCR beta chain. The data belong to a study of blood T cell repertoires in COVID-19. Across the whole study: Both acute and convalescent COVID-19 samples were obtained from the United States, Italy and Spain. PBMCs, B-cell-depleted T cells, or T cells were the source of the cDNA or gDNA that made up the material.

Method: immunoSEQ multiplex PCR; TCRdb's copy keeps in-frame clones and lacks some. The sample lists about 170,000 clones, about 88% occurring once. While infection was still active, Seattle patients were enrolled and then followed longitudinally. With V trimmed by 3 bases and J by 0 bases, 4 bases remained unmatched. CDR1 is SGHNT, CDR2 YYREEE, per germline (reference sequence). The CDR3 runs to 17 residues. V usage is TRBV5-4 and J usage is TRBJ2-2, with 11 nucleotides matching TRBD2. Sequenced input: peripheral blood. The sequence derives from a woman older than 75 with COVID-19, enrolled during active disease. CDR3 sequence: CASSSPGLAANTGELFF. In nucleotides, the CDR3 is TGTGCCAGCAGCTCTCCGGGACTAGCGGCGAACACCGGGGAGCTGTTTTTT.